This T cell receptor beta chain was sequenced during a study of cytomegalovirus exposure and HLA in healthy donors. The study, taken as a whole, reports: Cytomegalovirus-associated TCR beta chains were listed, numbering more than 150. The classifier, whose performance was assessed in both the original and validation cohorts, reportedly diagnosed cytomegalovirus status with high specificity and sensitivity. Several top significant clusters appeared, in a later analysis, to be linked to common viral pathogens.

V trimming: 9 bases; J trimming: 8 bases; junction bases outside the gene matches: 11. The CDR3 runs to 13 residues. From germline, CDR1 is SGHAT and CDR2 FQDESV (reference sequence). 60 Vbeta and 13 Jbeta primers were used in PCR. In the original analysis: Later reanalysis found 80 million or so unique TCR beta chains, some 10 million of them shared. Measured with immunoSEQ multiplex PCR; TCRdb has only the in-frame clones, and not every one. V and J calls and clone size are given by that table; D and trimming were obtained from the DNA. The sample consists of some 98,000 clones, 81% of them appearing once. In regard to this clone: Its specificity is not known.

V gene TRBV11-1 combines with J gene TRBJ1-2; 8 nucleotides line up with TRBD1. Sequencing input: PBMCs. The receptor's source is a man aged 40-55 years in good health and CMV-seronegative. The CDR3 reads CARDIARGQGYTF. For the CDR3, the DNA is TGTGCCAGAGATATAGCCAGGGGGCAAGGCTACACCTTC.